This T cell receptor (beta chain) derives from a study of blood T cell repertoires in COVID-19. The CDR3 totals 16 residues. V was pared by 2 bases and J by 3 bases, with 14 bases between. This clone was seen only once. This table comes from immunoSEQ multiplex PCR, and its TCRdb copy is limited to in-frame clones, with some not included. The repertoire holds approximately 330,000 clones, 65% to 90% seen once, with about 4% in the top ten. The rearrangement links TRBV5-3 to TRBJ2-2; D may be TRBD1 (6 bases). TRBV5-3 is an ORF; its function is uncertain. Sequencing used PBMCs or T cells enriched from blood (not recorded which). The origin of this receptor is a woman aged 40-49 years with acute COVID-19. CDR3 sequence reads: CARSFIRQADTGELFF. Written as DNA, the CDR3 is TGTGCCAGAAGCTTTATACGACAGGCGGACACCGGGGAGCTGTTTTTT.